This T cell receptor (beta chain) derives from a study of STAT5B mutations in CD4+ large granular lymphocyte leukemia. Germline loops: CDR1 SGHAT, CDR2 FQDESV (reference sequence). Trimming pared 4 bases from V and 2 bases from J, leaving 12 bases between. This CDR3 contains 14 residues. Data came from immunoSEQ multiplex PCR; TCRdb stores just in-frame clones and leaves some out. The sample holds about 35,000 clones, around 80% seen once. The source material was CD4+ T cells from blood buffy coats. The sequence came from a human donor in good health. The V call is TRBV11-1, the J call TRBJ2-7; D possibly matches TRBD1 or TRBD2 (5 bases each). The CDR3 spells CASSSRDPTYEQYF. CDR3 coding DNA: TGTGCCAGCAGCTCCCGGGACCCCACCTACGAGCAGTACTTC.